The 30 T cell receptor beta chains below were found in one sample sequenced in a study of identical twins. TCRdb itself ran the 5' RACE reads through MiXCR, one entry per CDR3 protein. The table lists 690,000 or so distinct CDR3 sequences, over 8.5% of them singletons, with around 0.95% in the top ten. Another study also made use of these data, one on yellow fever vaccine responses in identical twins.

Sequencing used PBMCs. The receptors stem from a young woman in good health.

This chain uses TRBV20-1 with TRBJ2-3, with 11 bases that match TRBD2. CDR1 is DFQATT and CDR2 is SNEGSKA in the germline V gene (reference sequence). Trimming cost V 6 bases and J 0 bases; bases outside gene matches: 8. The CDR3 length is 16 residues. The CDR3 DNA is TGCAGTGCCCCTACCCCTAGCGGGAGGAGCACAGATACGCAGTATTTT. It specifies CSAPTPSGRSTDTQYF.

This clonotype has only a few counts. The final CDR3 position lacks the conserved phenylalanine or tryptophan, pointing to a likely read error. V is TRBV5-1 and J is TRBJ2-3, with TRBD2 identical over 7 bases. CDR1 is SGHRS and CDR2 is YFSETQ in the germline V gene. The J segment lost 6 bases and the V segment lost 3 bases, leaving 7 bases of the junction unmatched. The CDR3 has 14 amino acids. The CDR3 region is CASSSRGVRDTQYV. The CDR3 nucleotides are TGCGCCAGCAGCTCCCGGGGGGTCAGGGATACGCAGTATGTT.

This clonotype was observed a handful of times. J is TRBJ2-1 and V is TRBV19; D unresolved. CDR1 and CDR2 from the germline V gene are LNHDA and SQIVND (reference sequence). The CDR3 length is 12 residues. The CDR3, as DNA: TGTGCTACCGGACGGACGACCAATGAGCAGTTCTTC. Translation: CATGRTTNEQFF.

The rearrangement links TRBV6-2 or TRBV6-3 to TRBJ2-2; 10 bases are a match to TRBD2. Germline V gene sequence: CDR1 MNHEY, CDR2 SVGEGT. CDR3 length equals 22 residues. V shed 0 bases and J 0 bases; nucleotides not matched to a gene: 16. CDR3 region: CASSYSGFSGRTSLPNTGELFF. In DNA form, the CDR3 reads TGTGCCAGCAGTTACTCGGGTTTTAGCGGGAGGACCTCCCTGCCGAACACCGGGGAGCTGTTTTTT.

The chain recombines TRBV4-3 with TRBJ2-3; TRBD2 matches at 9 bases. Germline V gene data show CDR1 as LGHNA and CDR2 as YSLEER. The CDR3 length is 20 residues. V trimming: 0 bases; J trimming: 3 bases; junction bases outside the gene matches: 16. Here the CDR3 reads CASSQERVLRLAGRTDTQYF. The CDR3 region has the DNA TGCGCCAGCAGCCAAGAGAGGGTTCTGAGGCTAGCGGGACGAACAGATACGCAGTATTTT.

The table lists this clonotype with a few counts. J is TRBJ2-3 and V is TRBV11-2; weak D call: TRBD2 (6 bases). This CDR3 comprises 15 residues. V lost 5 bases and J lost 2, with 14 bases in between. Germline V gene data show CDR1 as SGHAT and CDR2 as FQNNGV. This CDR3 reads CASSRSGGPTDTQYF. For the CDR3, the DNA is TGTGCCAGCAGCCGTAGCGGAGGGCCCACAGATACGCAGTATTTT.

This clonotype occurred a few times. The chain is built from TRBV4-3 and TRBJ2-5; the D call may be TRBD1 or TRBD2 (6 bases each). V lost 0 bases and J 4 bases, leaving 21 bases between the germline ends. Germline CDR1 LGHNA, CDR2 YSLEER. CDR3 length: 18 residues. CDR3 nucleotide sequence: TGCGCCAGCAGCCAAGACCTAGGGGGAGCGAAGGGAGGAGAGACCCAGTACTTC. It is translated as CASSQDLGGAKGGETQYF.

The chain employs TRBV6-1 and TRBJ2-2, with a tentative D call TRBD2 (6 bases). V was trimmed by 6 bases and J by 4 bases, leaving 12 bases between them. The CDR3 runs to 14 residues. CDR1 and CDR2 from the germline V gene are MNHNS and SASEGT. For the CDR3, the DNA is TGTGCCAGCAGGGGAGGAACGGTCACCGGGGAGCTGTTTTTT. Its translation is CASRGGTVTGELFF.

In this sample, this clonotype turned up a few times. The chain joins TRBV30 to TRBJ2-1; TRBD2 is a possible D gene (6 bases). CDR1 GTSNPN and CDR2 SVGIG come from the germline V gene (reference sequence). This CDR3 has 14 amino acids. V was trimmed by 5 bases and J by 6 bases, leaving 17 bases between them. The DNA for the CDR3 is TGTGCCTGGGGTACAACGGGACTTTTCAATGAGCAGTTCTTC. Translating it yields CAWGTTGLFNEQFF.

V gene TRBV3-1 combines with J gene TRBJ2-5; weak D call: TRBD1 (6 bases). The CDR3 loop spans 14 amino acids. V lost 3 bases and J 5 bases, leaving 13 bases between the germline ends. Germline assignment: CDR1 LGHDT and CDR2 YNNKEL (reference sequence). The CDR3 DNA reads as TGTGCCAGCAGCCAGAACAGGGTTGGGGAGACCCAGTACTTC. This codes for CASSQNRVGETQYF.

There are a few counts of this clonotype. The V call is TRBV7-9, the J call TRBJ2-2; D not certain. This CDR3 is 14 amino acids long. The ends were cut back, 4 bases at V and 5 bases at J, with 11 bases in the middle. CDR1 is SEHNR and CDR2 is FQNEAQ in the germline V gene (reference sequence). CDR3 residues: CASSSALRTGELFF. CDR3 DNA sequence: TGTGCCAGCAGCTCCGCGTTGAGGACCGGGGAGCTGTTTTTT.

This clonotype was counted ten times or more. The V call is TRBV5-1, the J call TRBJ1-1; D is perhaps TRBD1 (5 bases). Germline CDR1 reads SGHRS; CDR2 reads YFSETQ. V lost 3 bases to trimming and J lost 4 bases, with 10 bases between them. The CDR3 is 13 amino acids. The CDR3 DNA reads as TGCGCCAGCAGCTCCAGGGATGGCACTGAAGCTTTCTTT. Encoded protein: CASSSRDGTEAFF.

This clonotype was seen at least ten times. The chain joins TRBV18 to TRBJ2-1, with D perhaps TRBD1 (5 bases). The CDR3 is 15 amino acids. The V end lost 1 base, the J end lost 10 bases, and 17 bases lay between the germline ends. From germline, CDR1 is KGHSH and CDR2 LQKENI. The chain's CDR3 is CASSPLDPGSGEQFF. The CDR3 DNA reads TGTGCCAGCTCACCACTAGACCCAGGTTCAGGGGAGCAGTTCTTC.

This chain links TRBV30 with TRBJ1-1; TRBD1 is a possible D gene (5 bases). The CDR3 has 12 amino acids. The V gene lost 4 bases and the J gene lost 5 bases, with 11 bases spanning the gap. In germline, CDR1 is GTSNPN, CDR2 SVGIG (reference sequence). The CDR3 DNA reads TGTGCCTGGACCGTGGGGGGTACTGAAGCTTTCTTT. This codes for CAWTVGGTEAFF.

The chain recombines TRBV12-5 with TRBJ2-3, with D uncertain. The V end lost 6 bases, the J end lost 2 bases, and 12 bases lay between the germline ends. CDR1 and CDR2 from the germline V gene are LGHNT and FRNRAP. The CDR3 runs 14 residues. The CDR3 sequence is CASGCCGITDTQYF. The CDR3 DNA is TGTGCTAGTGGCTGCTGTGGGATCACAGATACGCAGTATTTT.

This clonotype was detected only a few times. This rearrangement joins TRBV6-1 to TRBJ1-5; 7 nucleotides line up with TRBD1. This CDR3 contains 14 residues. Trimming cost V 6 bases and J 8 bases; bases outside gene matches: 10. CDR1 and CDR2 from the germline V gene are MNHNS and SASEGT. CDR3 protein: CASSITRGREPQHF. Written as DNA, the CDR3 is TGTGCCAGCAGCATAACGAGGGGGCGAGAGCCCCAGCATTTT.

V is TRBV20-1 and J is TRBJ2-3; 7 bases map to TRBD2. This CDR3 region has 13 residues. V was clipped by 1 base and J by 4 bases; unmatched bases: 2. The germline V gene has CDR1 DFQATT and CDR2 SNEGSKA (reference sequence). The CDR3 DNA reads TGCAGTGCTAGAGGGAGCGGGGCAGATACGCAGTATTTT. Protein sequence: CSARGSGADTQYF.

This clonotype showed up just a few times. The V call is TRBV27, the J call TRBJ2-1; D is possibly TRBD2 (6 bases). V lost 3 bases, J lost 4 bases, and 13 bases lay in between. CDR3 length: 15 amino acids. The germline gives CDR1 MNHEY, CDR2 SMNVEV (reference sequence). As DNA, the CDR3 is TGTGCCAGCAGTTTTCGCGAGAGCGGGTACAATGAGCAGTTCTTC. It codes for CASSFRESGYNEQFF.

The CDR3 bases are TGTGCCACCAGTGACCACACCAGGGGATCGAATCAGCCCCAGCATTTT. The encoded protein is CATSDHTRGSNQPQHF. The chain carries TRBV24-1 and TRBJ1-5; maybe TRBD1 (6 bases). The germline V gene has CDR1 KGHDR and CDR2 SFDVKD. V lost 4 bases and J 4 bases, leaving 16 bases between the germline ends. CDR3 size: 16 residues.

The V and J genes are TRBV4-3 and TRBJ2-3; TRBD1 might be the D (5 bases). The CDR3 covers 17 residues. CDR1 is LGHNA and CDR2 is YSLEER in the germline V gene. Between the trimmed V and J ends, which lost 0 bases and 0 bases, there was a span of 13 bases. CDR3 coding DNA: TGCGCCAGCAGCCAAGATTGGGGCACAGGAAGCACAGATACGCAGTATTTT. This encodes CASSQDWGTGSTDTQYF.

V is TRBV6-2 or TRBV6-3 and J is TRBJ2-7, with 8 bases aligning to TRBD2. Germline V gene lookup returns CDR1 MNHEY and CDR2 SVGEGT. CDR3 length: 14 residues. V lost 5 bases to trimming and J lost 3 bases; unmatched junction nucleotides: 6. The CDR3 is CASSGTRLNYEQYF. For the CDR3, the DNA is TGTGCCAGCAGTGGGACTAGGCTAAACTACGAGCAGTACTTC.

The CDR3: CASSRPGSYEQYF. The CDR3 region has the DNA TGTGCCAGCAGTAGGCCGGGCTCCTACGAGCAGTACTTC. The J gene is TRBJ2-7, the V gene TRBV6-1; D remains unclear. The CDR3 loop spans 13 amino acids. Per the germline V gene, CDR1 is MNHNS and CDR2 is SASEGT. V shed 5 bases and J shed 0 bases, with 8 bases lying between them.

This clonotype was counted between two and nine times. The chain joins TRBV12-3 or TRBV12-4 to TRBJ2-3; 9 nucleotides match TRBD1. CDR3 length equals 16 residues. V shed 6 bases and J 2 bases; nucleotides not matched to a gene: 9. The CDR3 here is CASSPVDRGDTDTQYF. In DNA, the CDR3 is TGTGCCAGCAGCCCCGTGGACAGGGGAGACACAGATACGCAGTATTTT.

Many counts were recorded for this clonotype. This chain joins TRBV5-6 and TRBJ2-5; D is unresolved. The CDR3 totals 16 residues. V was clipped by 3 bases and J by 0 bases, with 15 bases between them. CDR1 is SGHDT, CDR2 YYEEEE, per germline. In nucleotides, the CDR3 is TGTGCCAGCAGCTCTTGGATCAGACGGGACCAAGAGACCCAGTACTTC. Translation gives CASSSWIRRDQETQYF.

This clonotype has a count of ten or more. This rearrangement joins TRBV3-1 to TRBJ2-5, with 10 bases identical to TRBD1. Unmatched junction bases numbered 12, after V lost 7 bases and J lost 4 bases. The germline gives CDR1 LGHDT, CDR2 YNNKEL (reference sequence). The CDR3 contains 16 residues. The CDR3 DNA reads as TGTGCCAGCACCACTAGTAAAGACAGGGGGCGAGAGACCCAGTACTTC. Translated, it gives CASTTSKDRGRETQYF.

V and J are TRBV5-1 and TRBJ2-3; 14 bases line up with TRBD2. Germline CDR1 SGHRS, CDR2 YFSETQ. The CDR3 loop spans 17 amino acids. Losses at the gene ends were 3 bases for V and 3 bases for J; bases not matched to a gene: 6. The CDR3: CASSWQGLAGVTDTQYF. The CDR3 nucleotides read TGCGCCAGCAGCTGGCAGGGACTAGCGGGAGTTACAGATACGCAGTATTTT.

The chain joins TRBV29-1 to TRBJ2-7; 9 bases are a match to TRBD1. This CDR3 region has 15 residues. V lost 4 bases and J lost 4; bases outside the gene matches: 11. Looked up from germline, CDR1 is SQVTM and CDR2 is ANQGSEA. For the CDR3, the DNA is TGCAGCGTTGCCGAGACAGGGGGTGCCTTTTACGAGCAGTACTTC. Residues: CSVAETGGAFYEQYF.

This rearrangement joins TRBV6-1 to TRBJ2-1; maybe TRBD2 (6 bases). Looked up from germline, CDR1 is MNHNS and CDR2 is SASEGT. V was shortened by 6 bases and J by 1 base, with 13 bases between the two germline ends. The CDR3 is 15 residues long. The DNA of the CDR3 is TGTGCCAGCAGCCACGGGACTGCTTCCTACAATGAGCAGTTCTTC. It specifies CASSHGTASYNEQFF.

This clonotype was detected ten times or more. The J gene is TRBJ1-2, the V gene TRBV20-1; D not certain. Germline V lookup: CDR1 DFQATT, CDR2 SNEGSKA (reference sequence). V was pared by 6 bases and J by 0 bases, with 11 bases between. This CDR3 region has 13 residues. The CDR3 loop is CSAVGNSNYGYTF. In DNA form, the CDR3 reads TGCAGTGCCGTGGGAAACTCTAACTATGGCTACACCTTC.

The chain employs TRBV20-1 and TRBJ1-6; perhaps TRBD1 as D (6 bases). The germline V gene encodes CDR1 DFQATT and CDR2 SNEGSKA (reference sequence). Trimming left V 6 bases short and J 7 bases short, with 10 bases between. The CDR3 is made up of 12 amino acids. The CDR3, as DNA: TGCAGTGCCCAGGACAGAAATTCACCCCTCCACTTT. It codes for CSAQDRNSPLHF.